What follows are 32 T cell receptor beta chains derived from one specimen sequenced in a study of cytomegalovirus exposure and HLA in healthy donors (dated 2017 in TCRdb). Libraries came from the immunoSEQ multiplex PCR assay. For the multiplex PCR, a mixture combining 60 forward primers for TCR Vbeta segments and 13 reverse primers for TCR Jbeta segments was used. In its TCRdb copy, this immuneACCESS table keeps in-frame sequences only and misses some clones. Where compared with another copy, unresolved V genes explain less than half of these, and the others have no known cause. Across this sample there are roughly 220,000 clones, with roughly 75% seen only once. Clones ranked in the top ten supply 1.8% of the sample. What was sequenced was PBMCs. The receptors were gathered from a woman aged 25 to 45 in good health and CMV-seronegative.

The table lists this clone with a few counts. This chain connects TRBV6-5 to TRBJ1-1; D is unresolved. Looked up from germline, CDR1 is MNHEY and CDR2 is SVGAGI. This CDR3 region has 15 residues. Trimming pared 5 bases from V and 5 bases from J, leaving 18 bases between. CDR3 nucleotides: TGTGCCAGCAGTACCCCCCCGGGGAAAGGGACTGAAGCTTTCTTT. It codes for CASSTPPGKGTEAFF.

A few counts support this clone. The chain recombines TRBV19 with TRBJ1-1, with D unclear. The CDR3 covers 15 residues. V lost 3 bases, J lost 7 bases, and 18 bases lay in between. From germline, CDR1 is LNHDA and CDR2 SQIVND (reference sequence). CDR3 sequence (DNA): TGTGCCAGTAGTATTCCGGGAGACGGGAGCGGTGAAGCTTTCTTT. As protein: CASSIPGDGSGEAFF.

As for this clone: A far larger clone differs by one base, so this is likely a read error. This CDR3 reads CASSLRGTEQFF. CDR3 coding DNA: TGCGCCAGCAGCTTGAGGGGGACTGAGCAGTTCTTC. The chain is built from TRBV5-1 and TRBJ2-1; weak D call: TRBD1 (6 bases). This CDR3 has 12 amino acids. Germline CDR1 reads SGHRS; CDR2 reads YFSETQ. V shed 1 base and J shed 9 bases, with 8 bases lying between them. Looking up the rest from reference TRBV5-1 and TRBJ2-1 gives the full variable domain: KAGVTQTPRYLIKTRGQQVTLSCSPISGHRSVSWYQQTPGQGLQFLFEYFSETQRNKGNFPGRFSGRQFSNSRSEMNVSTLELGDSALYLCASSLRGTEQFFGPGTRLTVL.

Only a few counts were recorded for this clone. The rearrangement links TRBV5-1 to TRBJ2-5; TRBD2 aligns across 7 bases. V lost 2 bases and J lost 1; bases outside the gene matches: 2. The CDR3 spans 14 residues. The V gene's germline CDR1 is SGHRS and CDR2 YFSETQ. This CDR3 reads CASSLGEGQETQYF. CDR3 DNA: TGCGCCAGCAGCTTAGGGGAGGGCCAAGAGACCCAGTACTTC.

The rearrangement links TRBV18 to TRBJ1-1; 7 bases agree with TRBD1. CDR1 and CDR2 (germline): KGHSH, LQKENI. The ends lost 4 bases at V and 0 bases at J; junction bases unmatched: 5. This CDR3 has 15 residues. The CDR3 sequence is CASSRQGQLNTEAFF. In DNA form, the CDR3 reads TGTGCCAGCTCACGACAGGGACAGCTGAACACTGAAGCTTTCTTT.

This sequence joins TRBV7-9 and TRBJ1-2; D not certain. V was cut by 7 bases and J by 3 bases, with 15 bases left in between. CDR1 is SEHNR and CDR2 is FQNEAQ in the germline V gene (reference sequence). The CDR3 consists of 14 residues. CDR3 sequence reads: CASNGGRSDYGYTF. CDR3 bases: TGTGCCAGCAACGGAGGACGCTCGGACTATGGCTACACCTTC.

The rearrangement joins TRBV5-1 to TRBJ1-3; D may be TRBD1 (6 bases). The CDR3 has 16 amino acids. With 4 bases removed from V and 2 bases from J, the gap between germline ends came to 16 bases. Germline-derived CDR1 and CDR2 are SGHRS and YFSETQ. DNA of the CDR3: TGCGCCAGCAGCCCTGAGGGGGTCGGGGCTGGAAACACCATATATTTT. Translated: CASSPEGVGAGNTIYF.

In its sample, this clone was seen once. The genes are TRBV6-5 and TRBJ1-4; maybe TRBD1 (6 bases). The CDR3 totals 15 residues. Trimming took 7 bases from V and 7 from J, leaving 19 bases between them. Per the germline V gene, CDR1 is MNHEY and CDR2 is SVGAGI. The CDR3 bases are TGTGCCAGCATTAGCCCGGGACAACTCGGTGAAAAACTGTTTTTT. The encoded protein is CASISPGQLGEKLFF.

This rearrangement joins TRBV18 to TRBJ1-2, with D unresolved. Germline values: CDR1 KGHSH, CDR2 LQKENI. The CDR3 spans 19 residues. Trimming removed 5 bases at V and 0 bases at J, with 25 bases between. For the CDR3, the DNA is TGTGCCAGCTCAACGCCCGGGGAGGGAGAAGAATGGACTAACTATGGCTACACCTTC. This gives the protein CASSTPGEGEEWTNYGYTF.

This rearrangement joins TRBV6-5 to TRBJ2-1; D ambiguous. CDR1 MNHEY and CDR2 SVGAGI come from the germline V gene. The CDR3 length is 15 residues. Trimming left V 10 bases short and J 6 bases short, with 22 bases between. The CDR3 sequence is CATRNYVSLSNEQFF. The CDR3 nucleotides are TGTGCCACCCGAAACTATGTTAGTCTTTCCAATGAGCAGTTCTTC.

The chain's CDR3 is CASSIPAGPLTGELFF. The CDR3 bases are TGTGCCAGTAGTATACCCGCGGGCCCCCTCACCGGGGAGCTGTTTTTT. The genes are TRBV19 and TRBJ2-2, with D tentatively TRBD2 (5 bases). CDR3 length: 16 residues. CDR1 is LNHDA, CDR2 SQIVND, per germline (reference sequence). The germline V and J ends were trimmed by 2 bases and 4 bases, with 14 bases remaining between them.

The DNA for the CDR3 is TGTGCCAGCAGTGAAAGGCGCACAGGGGGCTTTAATCAGCCCCAGCATTTT. Translating gives CASSERRTGGFNQPQHF. The genes are TRBV6-1 and TRBJ1-5; 9 bases align to TRBD1. Germline V gives CDR1 MNHNS, CDR2 SASEGT. CDR3 length: 17 amino acids. V gave up 2 bases and J gave up 4 bases; unmatched junction bases: 9.

The V and J genes are TRBV29-1 and TRBJ2-3; 8 nucleotides match TRBD2. After removal of 2 bases from V and 2 bases from J, the junction contained 9 bases not matched to a gene. The CDR3 loop spans 16 amino acids. Germline CDR1 reads SQVTM; CDR2 reads ANQGSEA. CDR3 sequence reads: CSVESLAGRLTDTQYF. CDR3 DNA: TGCAGCGTTGAATCGCTAGCGGGCAGACTCACAGATACGCAGTATTTT.

As DNA, the CDR3 is TGTGCCAGCAGCGTAGATCCCCTAGCGGGAGGAGCCTACAATGAGCAGTTCTTC. Protein: CASSVDPLAGGAYNEQFF. The chain couples TRBV9 to TRBJ2-1; 11 bases are a match to TRBD2. The germline V gene encodes CDR1 SGDLS and CDR2 YYNGEE. The CDR3 length is 18 residues. The V and J ends lost 0 bases and 2 bases, in that order; junction bases with no gene match: 7. Based on the CDR3 plus reference TRBV9 and TRBJ2-1, the full variable domain is DSGVTQTPKHLITATGQRVTLRCSPRSGDLSVYWYQQSLDQGLQFLIQYYNGEERAKGNILERFSAQQFPDLHSELNLSSLELGDSALYFCASSVDPLAGGAYNEQFFGPGTRLTVL.

The chain uses TRBV9 and TRBJ2-1; 7 bases map to TRBD1. The CDR3 has 12 amino acids. Trimming cost V 7 bases and J 7 bases; bases outside gene matches: 5. The germline gives CDR1 SGDLS, CDR2 YYNGEE. Here the CDR3 reads CASQGVLNEQFF. In DNA form, the CDR3 reads TGTGCCAGCCAGGGGGTGTTGAATGAGCAGTTCTTC.

This clone has a single count. The chain recombines TRBV5-5 with TRBJ2-2; tentatively, D is TRBD1 (5 bases). The CDR3 length is 15 residues. Trimming pared 1 base from V and 6 bases from J, leaving 13 bases between. Germline CDR1 SGHKS, CDR2 YYEKEE (reference sequence). This CDR3 reads CASSLLTANAGELFF. The CDR3 nucleotides read TGTGCCAGCAGCTTGTTGACAGCGAATGCCGGGGAGCTGTTTTTT.

This sequence joins TRBV27 and TRBJ2-2; TRBD2 is a possible D gene (6 bases). V was clipped by 10 bases and J by 0 bases, with 18 bases between them. CDR1 and CDR2 from the germline V gene are MNHEY and SMNVEV (reference sequence). The CDR3 has 16 residues. The CDR3 loop is CATIQRRDTNTGELFF. CDR3 sequence (DNA): TGTGCCACAATTCAGAGGAGGGATACGAACACCGGGGAGCTGTTTTTT.

The sample holds a few counts of this clone. The chain couples TRBV25-1 to TRBJ1-2, with 8 bases that match TRBD1. CDR1 is MGHDK, CDR2 SYGVNS, per germline. V trimming: 3 bases; J trimming: 6 bases; junction bases outside the gene matches: 9. This CDR3 comprises 15 residues. CDR3 coding DNA: TGTGCCAGCAGTGATCCAGGGGGCGTGAAGGATGGCTACACCTTC. Protein: CASSDPGGVKDGYTF.

The chain is built from TRBV30 and TRBJ1-4; 8 bases agree with TRBD1. The J segment lost 5 bases and the V segment lost 1 base, leaving 6 bases of the junction unmatched. The CDR3 contains 15 residues. In germline, CDR1 is GTSNPN, CDR2 SVGIG (reference sequence). The CDR3, as DNA: TGTGCCTGGAGTGAGAGGACAGGGTCGAATGAAAAACTGTTTTTT. Amino acid sequence: CAWSERTGSNEKLFF.

The chain is built from TRBV6-6 and TRBJ2-5; possibly TRBD1 for D (5 bases). The CDR3 sequence is 12 residues long. Per germline, CDR1 MNHNY and CDR2 SVGAGI (reference sequence). With 5 bases removed from V and 9 bases from J, the gap between germline ends came to 13 bases. CDR3 sequence reads: CASSPFGRAQYF. CDR3 bases: TGTGCCAGCAGTCCCTTTGGCAGGGCCCAGTACTTC.

The rearrangement links TRBV19 to TRBJ2-1, with TRBD2 matching over 9 bases. The CDR3 totals 15 residues. Germline CDR1 LNHDA, CDR2 SQIVND (reference sequence). J was trimmed by 1 base and V by 6 bases; bases with no gene match: 4. CDR3: CASRPLAGSYNEQFF. DNA of the CDR3: TGTGCCAGTAGACCTCTAGCGGGGTCCTACAATGAGCAGTTCTTC.

The chain carries TRBV19 and TRBJ1-5; D unclear. Trimming removed 7 bases at V and 4 bases at J, with 17 bases between. Per the germline V gene, CDR1 is LNHDA and CDR2 is SQIVND (reference sequence). CDR3 length: 15 amino acids. CDR3 nucleotides: TGTGCCAGTACTATGCGCAGCAGGTTAAATCAGCCCCAGCATTTT. Its protein product is CASTMRSRLNQPQHF.

This clone was picked up a small number of times. The rearrangement uses TRBV5-5 and TRBJ1-2; D call uncertain. V was trimmed by 1 base and J by 4 bases, leaving 8 bases between them. The CDR3 length is 13 residues. Looked up from germline, CDR1 is SGHKS and CDR2 is YYEKEE (reference sequence). CDR3 in DNA: TGTGCCAGCAGCTTGAATACAGTCTATGGCTACACCTTC. Amino acids: CASSLNTVYGYTF.

This clone has just a few counts. This chain links TRBV7-9 with TRBJ1-5; D remains ambiguous. The CDR3 contains 12 residues. Per the germline V gene, CDR1 is SEHNR and CDR2 is FQNEAQ (reference sequence). Trimming took 5 bases from V and 3 from J, leaving 5 bases between them. The CDR3 here is CASSLYNQPQHF. In DNA, the CDR3 is TGTGCCAGCAGCCTTTACAATCAGCCCCAGCATTTT.

V gene TRBV30 combines with J gene TRBJ1-1; a possible D gene is TRBD1 (6 bases). The length of the CDR3 is 12 residues. Germline V CDR1 and CDR2: GTSNPN, SVGIG (reference sequence). Trimming took 1 base from V and 4 from J, leaving 7 bases between them. This CDR3 reads CAWSGRGTEAFF. For the CDR3, the DNA is TGTGCCTGGAGTGGCAGGGGCACTGAAGCTTTCTTT.

The CDR3 loop reads CASSAGTSGIVTGANVLTF. CDR3 coding DNA: TGTGCCAGCAGCGCAGGGACTAGCGGAATTGTTACTGGGGCCAACGTCCTGACTTTC. The gene calls are TRBV9 and TRBJ2-6; the match to TRBD2 covers 11 bases. V lost 3 bases to trimming and J lost 2 bases; unmatched junction nucleotides: 10. The length of the CDR3 is 19 residues. CDR1 SGDLS and CDR2 YYNGEE come from the germline V gene.

The CDR3 region has the DNA TGTGCCAGCAGCTCCGACAGTCTCAATCCAGGCGGCTACACCTTC. It codes for CASSSDSLNPGGYTF. The J gene is TRBJ1-2, the V gene TRBV11-2, with a possible D match to TRBD1 (5 bases). The length of the CDR3 is 15 residues. The V and J ends lost 4 bases and 8 bases respectively, with 20 bases between them. CDR1 is SGHAT and CDR2 is FQNNGV in the germline V gene.

This chain uses TRBV5-6 with TRBJ2-5, with D maybe TRBD2 (5 bases). V was clipped by 3 bases and J by 5 bases, with 8 bases between them. The CDR3 runs to 12 residues. CDR1 and CDR2 (germline): SGHDT, YYEEEE. CDR3 DNA sequence: TGTGCCAGCAGCTCTACGGGGGAGACCCAGTACTTC. Its translation is CASSSTGETQYF.

The rearrangement joins TRBV19 to TRBJ1-4; 10 positions agree with TRBD1. The CDR3 has 15 amino acids. Germline V gives CDR1 LNHDA, CDR2 SQIVND (reference sequence). Trimming at V came to 5 bases and at J to 10 bases, leaving 10 bases not matched to a gene. The CDR3 loop reads CASSLDRDRGGKLFF. The CDR3, as DNA: TGTGCCAGTAGTCTCGACCGGGACAGGGGCGGAAAACTGTTTTTT.

This clone came up a few times. The gene calls are TRBV5-4 and TRBJ1-2, with 7 bases fitting TRBD1. V gave up 6 bases and J gave up 6 bases; unmatched junction bases: 11. In germline, CDR1 is SGHNT, CDR2 YYREEE (reference sequence). The CDR3 runs to 14 residues. The DNA of the CDR3 is TGTGCCAGCACTAGGCTTCTCAGGGGGGATGGCTACACCTTC. It specifies CASTRLLRGDGYTF.

The chain combines TRBV5-1 with TRBJ2-7, with TRBD2 identical over 13 bases. The CDR3 runs 16 residues. Per the germline V gene, CDR1 is SGHRS and CDR2 is YFSETQ. J lost 5 bases, V lost 0 bases, and 5 bases had no gene match. The CDR3 bases are TGCGCCAGCAGCTTGGGGACTAGCGGGAGTATCAACGAGCAGTACTTC. It yields the protein CASSLGTSGSINEQYF.

V and J are TRBV7-2 and TRBJ2-4; 8 positions agree with TRBD1. The V gene's germline CDR1 is SGHTA and CDR2 FQGNSA. With 4 bases clipped from V and 5 bases from J, the junction kept 4 bases outside the gene matches. The CDR3 runs 14 residues. The CDR3 DNA reads as TGTGCCAGCAGCTGGGACAGGAGTCAAAACATTCAGTACTTC. Protein product: CASSWDRSQNIQYF.